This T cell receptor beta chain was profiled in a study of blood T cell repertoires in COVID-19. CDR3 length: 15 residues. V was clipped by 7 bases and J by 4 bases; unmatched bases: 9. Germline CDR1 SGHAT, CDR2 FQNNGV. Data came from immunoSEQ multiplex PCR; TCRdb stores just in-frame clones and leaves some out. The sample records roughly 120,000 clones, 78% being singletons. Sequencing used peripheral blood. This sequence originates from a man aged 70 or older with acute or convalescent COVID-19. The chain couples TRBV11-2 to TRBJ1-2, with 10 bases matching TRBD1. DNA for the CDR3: TGTGCCAGCAACCGATTGACAGGGGGCTTCTATGGCTACACCTTC. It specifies CASNRLTGGFYGYTF.